This T cell receptor (beta chain) appears in the sequencing data of a study of tissue T cells after allogeneic stem cell transplantation. Study at large: Every graft-versus-host disease patient had gastrointestinal disease and got several lines of graft-versus-host disease therapy. Viable blood and marrow gave sorted CD3+ T cells if numbers allowed.

J was trimmed by 0 bases and V by 8 bases; bases with no gene match: 6. From germline, CDR1 is MNHEY and CDR2 SVGAGI. The CDR3 consists of 15 residues. Overall study results and limits: Anatomically similar tissues had similar TCR repertoires within each patient.

On this clone itself: Its target is not known.

TCRdb keeps only in-frame clones here, not all; method: immunoSEQ multiplex PCR. The repertoire holds 25,000 or so clones, with 91% as singletons. This clonotype was sampled from a male donor at least 60 years old who later had graft-versus-host disease after an allogeneic stem cell transplant. The chain uses TRBV6-5 and TRBJ2-2; 7 nucleotides agree with TRBD1. Sequencing was performed on blood, taken before transplantation. CDR3 nucleotide sequence: TGTGCCAGCCTTGACAGGGCAGCGAACACCGGGGAGCTGTTTTTT. Amino acids: CASLDRAANTGELFF.